Below are 18 T cell receptor beta chains sequenced from a single sample in a study of cytomegalovirus exposure and HLA in healthy donors. PCR employed 60 Vbeta and 13 Jbeta primers. The method was immunoSEQ multiplex PCR; TCRdb's version includes in-frame clones alone and lacks a portion of them. Seen here are 85,000 to 100,000 clones, roughly four fifths observed once, and the top ten hold around 5.2%. Sequenced: PBMCs. The receptors come from a woman between 18 and 29 years old in good health and CMV-seropositive.

The chain employs TRBV6-5 and TRBJ1-1; no reliable D call. Germline CDR1 reads MNHEY; CDR2 reads SVGAGI. The CDR3 has 13 residues. The V gene lost 2 bases and the J gene lost 0 bases, with 4 bases spanning the gap. CDR3 nucleotide sequence: TGTGCCAGCAGTTACCAAATGAACACTGAAGCTTTCTTT. Its translation is CASSYQMNTEAFF.

The CDR3 here is CASSRQGSTNEKLFF. DNA of the CDR3: TGTGCCAGCAGTCGACAGGGGTCGACTAATGAAAAACTGTTTTTT. The chain uses TRBV28 and TRBJ1-4; 8 bases align to TRBD1. CDR3 length equals 15 residues. V dropped 5 bases and J dropped 2; count of bases not matched to a gene: 4. From germline, CDR1 is MDHEN and CDR2 SYDVKM.

The genes are TRBV5-6 and TRBJ1-1, with D possibly matching TRBD1 (6 bases). The CDR3 loop spans 16 amino acids. Germline-derived CDR1 and CDR2 are SGHDT and YYEEEE. V gave up 4 bases and J gave up 1 base, with 17 bases separating them. The chain's CDR3 is CASSPSQGWGNTEAFF. The CDR3 coding sequence is TGTGCCAGCAGCCCCTCACAGGGTTGGGGGAACACTGAAGCTTTCTTT.

The chain carries TRBV18 and TRBJ2-7; TRBD2 might be the D (6 bases). The CDR3 has 16 amino acids. V was clipped by 3 bases and J by 0 bases, with 15 bases between them. The germline CDR1 and CDR2 sequences are KGHSH and LQKENI. The CDR3, as DNA: TGTGCCAGCTCACCTTACTATCCCGGGAGCTCCTACGAGCAGTACTTC. As protein: CASSPYYPGSSYEQYF. Supplemented by reference TRBV18 and TRBJ2-7, the full variable domain reads NAGVMQNPRHLVRRRGQEARLRCSPMKGHSHVYWYRQLPEEGLKFMVYLQKENIIDESGMPKERFSAEFPKEGPSILRIQQVVRGDSAAYFCASSPYYPGSSYEQYFGPGTRLTVT.

V usage is TRBV5-1 and J usage is TRBJ2-3, with 12 bases aligning to TRBD1. The junction had 10 bases not matched to a gene; V was cut back by 0 bases and J by 11 bases. The CDR3 consists of 16 residues. Germline V gives CDR1 SGHRS, CDR2 YFSETQ. The CDR3 nucleotides are TGCGCCAGCAGCTTGGAGGGACAGGGGGCGTGGATGCGGCAGTATTTT. This encodes CASSLEGQGAWMRQYF.

V and J are TRBV4-1 and TRBJ1-2; 8 bases are a match to TRBD1. Losses at the gene ends were 5 bases for V and 4 bases for J; bases not matched to a gene: 6. Germline lookup yields CDR1 MGHRA and CDR2 YSYEKL. CDR3 length: 14 amino acids. Here the CDR3 DNA reads TGCGCCAGCAGCGGACAGGGCATGATCTATGGCTACACCTTC. Residues: CASSGQGMIYGYTF.

The rearrangement uses TRBV7-9 and TRBJ2-1, with D possibly matching TRBD2 (6 bases). This CDR3 spans 16 amino acids. CDR1 and CDR2 (germline): SEHNR, FQNEAQ (reference sequence). V lost 1 base to trimming and J lost 5 bases, with 15 bases between them. CDR3 in DNA: TGTGCCAGCAGCTTAGGTAGGCGGGAAGGTGACAATGAGCAGTTCTTC. The encoded protein is CASSLGRREGDNEQFF.

The rearrangement joins TRBV7-9 to TRBJ2-7, with 7 bases matching TRBD1. The germline CDR1 and CDR2 sequences are SEHNR and FQNEAQ (reference sequence). This CDR3 spans 14 amino acids. The ends lost 1 base at V and 2 bases at J; junction bases unmatched: 2. This CDR3 reads CASSLGGTAYEQYF. The CDR3 region has the DNA TGTGCCAGCAGCTTAGGGGGGACAGCCTACGAGCAGTACTTC.

This rearrangement joins TRBV7-6 to TRBJ1-3; maybe TRBD1 (5 bases). V was cut by 1 base and J by 0 bases, with 13 bases left in between. The germline V gene encodes CDR1 SGHVS and CDR2 FNYEAQ. The CDR3 contains 17 residues. CDR3 residues: CASSLDLQANSGNTIYF. The CDR3, as DNA: TGTGCCAGCAGCTTAGATCTACAGGCCAACTCTGGAAACACCATATATTTT.

This clone was seen once. V is TRBV30 and J is TRBJ2-1; the match to TRBD1 covers 12 bases. There are 15 residues in the CDR3. The germline gives CDR1 GTSNPN, CDR2 SVGIG (reference sequence). V lost 0 bases, J lost 7 bases, and 4 bases stayed unmatched. CDR3 bases: TGTGCCTGGAGTGTGGGGACAGGGGGCATGAATGAGCAGTTCTTC. Amino acids: CAWSVGTGGMNEQFF.

This clone was seen a handful of times. CDR3 bases: TGTGCCAGCAGTGAAGCAGCGGGAGCCACAGATACGCAGTATTTT. It codes for CASSEAAGATDTQYF. This chain uses TRBV6-1 with TRBJ2-3; TRBD2 aligns across 8 bases. Trimming took 0 bases from V and 2 from J; bases not matched to a gene: 1. The CDR3 is made up of 15 amino acids. Germline lookup yields CDR1 MNHNS and CDR2 SASEGT.

The chain employs TRBV28 and TRBJ1-4, with D tentatively TRBD1 (6 bases). The CDR3 loop spans 16 amino acids. Germline assignment: CDR1 MDHEN and CDR2 SYDVKM. V was pared by 3 bases and J by 0 bases, with 11 bases between. CDR3 amino acids: CASSFGQIATNEKLFF. In nucleotides, the CDR3 is TGTGCCAGCAGTTTCGGACAGATTGCAACTAATGAAAAACTGTTTTTT.

The gene calls are TRBV7-9 and TRBJ2-3; 15 nucleotides line up with TRBD2. Trimming cost V 4 bases and J 4 bases; bases outside gene matches: 6. The CDR3 length is 17 residues. Germline V CDR1 and CDR2: SEHNR, FQNEAQ (reference sequence). CDR3 protein: CASSSGTSGGTADTQYF. The DNA of the CDR3 is TGTGCCAGCAGCTCCGGGACTAGCGGGGGGACGGCAGATACGCAGTATTTT. The full variable domain, its missing parts supplied by reference TRBV7-9 and TRBJ2-3, is DTGVSQNPRHKITKRGQNVTFRCDPISEHNRLYWYRQTLGQGPEFLTYFQNEAQLEKSRLLSDRFSAERPKGSFSTLEIQRTEQGDSAMYLCASSSGTSGGTADTQYFGPGTRLTVL.

This clone was observed a single time. The chain couples TRBV27 to TRBJ2-7, with D possibly being TRBD1 (6 bases). V was cut by 4 bases and J by 0 bases, with 7 bases left in between. This CDR3 spans 13 amino acids. Germline loops: CDR1 MNHEY, CDR2 SMNVEV (reference sequence). The CDR3 reads CASSYRVSYEQYF. CDR3 bases: TGTGCCAGCAGTTACAGGGTCTCCTACGAGCAGTACTTC.

The gene calls are TRBV6-6 and TRBJ1-1, with a weak D call TRBD1 (6 bases). Germline CDR1 MNHNY, CDR2 SVGAGI (reference sequence). V was cut by 5 bases and J by 0 bases, with 13 bases left in between. The CDR3 totals 15 residues. The CDR3 loop reads CASSGTPDMNTEAFF. The CDR3 DNA follows: TGTGCCAGCAGTGGGACACCTGACATGAACACTGAAGCTTTCTTT.

The CDR3 region has the DNA TGTGCCAGCAGCTTAGGATGGCAGGGGGCCTACGAGCAGTACTTC. Protein product: CASSLGWQGAYEQYF. V usage is TRBV7-9 and J usage is TRBJ2-7; 7 nucleotides align to TRBD1. The CDR3 runs to 15 residues. The trim removed 1 base at V and 2 bases at J, leaving 5 bases unmatched. CDR1 and CDR2 from the germline V gene are SEHNR and FQNEAQ (reference sequence).

The rearrangement links TRBV25-1 to TRBJ2-1; TRBD1 agrees at 8 bases. Germline loops: CDR1 MGHDK, CDR2 SYGVNS. The CDR3 contains 15 residues. V shed 3 bases, J shed 3 bases, and the junction held 4 bases outside the gene matches. In DNA, the CDR3 is TGTGCCAGCAGTGAGGACAGGGTGCGCTACAATGAGCAGTTCTTC. This encodes CASSEDRVRYNEQFF.

The chain links TRBV19 to TRBJ1-5, with D possibly TRBD1 on 5 matching bases. The CDR3 totals 16 residues. Trimming took 4 bases from V and 2 from J, leaving 15 bases between them. The germline gives CDR1 LNHDA, CDR2 SQIVND (reference sequence). CDR3 nucleotide sequence: TGTGCCAGTAGTACCCAAACCAGGGTAGGCAATCAGCCCCAGCATTTT. Protein product: CASSTQTRVGNQPQHF.